The 15 T cell receptor beta chains below come from one sample, sequenced in a study of OX40 agonist ivuxolimab in advanced cancers. Assay used: immunoSEQ multiplex PCR; TCRdb lists only in-frame clones, some missing. Of fewer than 15,000 clones in the sample, 82% were seen once. The source material was CD4+ or CD8+ T cells sorted from blood, sampled in a trial of the OX40 agonist ivuxolimab. The receptor source for this set is an adult with an advanced solid tumor such as melanoma, head and neck, liver or kidney cancer.

CDR3 DNA sequence: TGTGCCAGCAGCTTGGCCGGGACAGGACCCCTATCTTACGGCTACACCTTC. It translates to CASSLAGTGPLSYGYTF. V is TRBV5-6 and J is TRBJ1-2, with 8 bases fitting TRBD1. This CDR3 comprises 17 residues. Germline V gene data show CDR1 as SGHDT and CDR2 as YYEEEE. Trimming at V came to 0 bases and at J to 8 bases, leaving 15 bases not matched to a gene.

This clone was counted once. The J gene is TRBJ1-5, the V gene TRBV27; D may be TRBD1 (6 bases). Germline V gene sequence: CDR1 MNHEY, CDR2 SMNVEV (reference sequence). CDR3 length: 13 amino acids. Trimming took 5 bases from V and 4 from J, leaving 9 bases between them. The CDR3 nucleotides are TGTGCCAGCAGTAGGACAGCTAATCAGCCCCAGCATTTT. Translated, it gives CASSRTANQPQHF.

This sequence joins TRBV9 and TRBJ2-2, with 8 positions matching TRBD2. With V trimmed by 3 bases and J by 6 bases, 7 bases remained unmatched. The CDR3 has 15 amino acids. The germline CDR1 and CDR2 sequences are SGDLS and YYNGEE. The CDR3 reads CASSAGGPGAGELFF. The CDR3 DNA reads as TGTGCCAGCAGCGCGGGGGGGCCCGGCGCCGGGGAGCTGTTTTTT.

The chain carries TRBV4-1 and TRBJ2-1; TRBD1 might be the D (6 bases). Trimming removed 3 bases from V and 7 bases from J, with 19 bases in between. The CDR3 totals 16 residues. Germline CDR1 reads MGHRA; CDR2 reads YSYEKL. The CDR3 here is CASSHASTGPQNEQFF. DNA of the CDR3: TGCGCCAGCAGCCATGCCTCGACAGGTCCCCAAAATGAGCAGTTCTTC.

The chain joins TRBV7-9 to TRBJ2-7; D gene unclear. The ends were cut back, 1 base at V and 6 bases at J, with 7 bases in the middle. The germline V gene has CDR1 SEHNR and CDR2 FQNEAQ (reference sequence). CDR3 size: 12 residues. This CDR3 reads CASSLVVGEQYF. In DNA, the CDR3 is TGTGCCAGCAGCTTAGTAGTTGGCGAGCAGTACTTC.

The chain has TRBV7-3 and TRBJ2-1, with a weak D call TRBD2 (6 bases). The CDR3 length is 13 residues. The V and J ends lost 5 bases and 8 bases respectively, with 13 bases between them. Germline assignment: CDR1 SGHTA and CDR2 FQGTGA. CDR3 in DNA: TGTGCCAGCAGCCCTCGGGGGATCTATGAGCAGTTCTTC. Translated, it gives CASSPRGIYEQFF.

By share of the sample, this clone is medium-sized (0.01 to 0.1%). The V gene is TRBV5-1, the J gene TRBJ2-5, with 11 bases that match TRBD2. The V segment lost 4 bases and the J segment 1 base; nucleotides outside the gene matches: 6. Germline-derived CDR1 and CDR2 are SGHRS and YFSETQ. This CDR3 spans 16 amino acids. Here the CDR3 DNA reads TGCGCCAGCAGCGGGTGGACTAGCGGGTCCCAAGAGACCCAGTACTTC. Translation gives CASSGWTSGSQETQYF.

The gene calls are TRBV13 and TRBJ2-1; D possibly matches TRBD1 or TRBD2 (5 bases each). Germline CDR1 PRHDT, CDR2 FYEKMQ (reference sequence). Trimming took 5 bases from V and 9 from J, leaving 20 bases between them. The CDR3 spans 15 residues. Here the CDR3 reads CASSPGTIVVGEQFF. The DNA for the CDR3 is TGTGCCAGCAGCCCCGGGACCATTGTAGTTGGTGAGCAGTTCTTC.

The chain links TRBV9 to TRBJ2-3; no reliable D call. This CDR3 spans 16 amino acids. V lost 2 bases, J lost 0 bases, and 13 bases lay in between. The germline V gene encodes CDR1 SGDLS and CDR2 YYNGEE. The CDR3, as DNA: TGTGCCAGCAGCGTCTCCAGATTAGCAAGCACAGATACGCAGTATTTT. Translated, it gives CASSVSRLASTDTQYF.

This clone was picked up one time. The chain carries TRBV5-1 and TRBJ2-5; TRBD2 matches 10 bases. V dropped 4 bases and J dropped 1; count of bases not matched to a gene: 4. This CDR3 has 15 amino acids. The V gene's germline CDR1 is SGHRS and CDR2 YFSETQ. For the CDR3, the DNA is TGCGCCAGCAGCGCCGGACTAGCGGCCCAAGAGACCCAGTACTTC. The encoded protein is CASSAGLAAQETQYF.

The V gene is TRBV10-3, the J gene TRBJ1-1; 10 bases line up with TRBD1. This CDR3 comprises 14 residues. The ends lost 10 bases at V and 5 bases at J; junction bases unmatched: 10. CDR1 ENHRY and CDR2 SYGVKD come from the germline V gene. Written as DNA, the CDR3 is TGTGCCACAAAGACAGGGGGCGATAGTACTGAAGCTTTCTTT. This gives the protein CATKTGGDSTEAFF.

V and J are TRBV9 and TRBJ1-6; D not resolved. V was pared by 6 bases and J by 0 bases, with 13 bases between. Germline V gene data show CDR1 as SGDLS and CDR2 as YYNGEE. This CDR3 contains 16 residues. The CDR3 DNA sequence: TGTGCCAGCACCCTTGGGGATAGCTCCTATAATTCACCCCTCCACTTT. Encoded protein: CASTLGDSSYNSPLHF.

This chain uses TRBV7-6 with TRBJ2-7; TRBD2 matches 7 bases. The CDR3 loop spans 15 amino acids. The trim removed 6 bases at V and 0 bases at J, leaving 8 bases unmatched. In germline, CDR1 is SGHVS, CDR2 FNYEAQ. In nucleotides, the CDR3 is TGTGCCAGCAGTCAAACGGGACTACCCTCCTACGAGCAGTACTTC. Its protein product is CASSQTGLPSYEQYF.

V usage is TRBV5-5 and J usage is TRBJ1-6; D gene unclear. The CDR3 totals 19 residues. V lost 3 bases and J lost 0, with 19 bases in between. The germline V gene has CDR1 SGHKS and CDR2 YYEKEE (reference sequence). The DNA of the CDR3 is TGTGCCAGCAGCTCGCACACCCGGGTCGAAGCCTCCTATAATTCACCCCTCCACTTT. It yields the protein CASSSHTRVEASYNSPLHF.

This chain joins TRBV18 and TRBJ2-3; D assignment may be TRBD1 or TRBD2 (5 bases each). V lost 3 bases and J lost 4, with 14 bases in between. In germline, CDR1 is KGHSH, CDR2 LQKENI. This CDR3 region has 15 residues. CDR3 amino acids: CASSPGRIDADTQYF. CDR3 coding DNA: TGTGCCAGCTCACCGGGACGGATAGACGCAGATACGCAGTATTTT.